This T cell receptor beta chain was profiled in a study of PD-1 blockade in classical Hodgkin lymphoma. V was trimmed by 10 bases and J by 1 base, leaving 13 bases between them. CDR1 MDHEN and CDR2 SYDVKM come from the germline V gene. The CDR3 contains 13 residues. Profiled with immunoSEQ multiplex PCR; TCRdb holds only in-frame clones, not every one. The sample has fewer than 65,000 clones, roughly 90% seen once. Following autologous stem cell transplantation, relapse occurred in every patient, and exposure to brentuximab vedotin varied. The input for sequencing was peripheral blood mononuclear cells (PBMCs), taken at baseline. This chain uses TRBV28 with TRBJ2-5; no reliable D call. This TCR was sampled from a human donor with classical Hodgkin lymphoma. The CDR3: CATRPAGQETQYF. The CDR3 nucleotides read TGTGCCACCCGACCCGCCGGCCAAGAGACCCAGTACTTC.